These 23 T cell receptor beta chains were all obtained from the same sample, sequenced in a study of CXCR3-negative and CXCR3-positive naive CD8 T cells (dated by TCRdb to the late 2010s). The listed sequencing device is NextSeq 550. The Human TCR Profiling Kit (MiLaboratory) was used to make UMI-labeled 5' RACE TRB cDNA libraries. After the reads were reprocessed by TCRdb, one entry was made per CDR3 protein sequence, with no DNA. The sample's records list 100,000 to 150,000 distinct CDR3 sequences. The ten biggest clones cover 0.4% to 0.45% of the sample. Their target antigens are unknown. Study-level results and caveats: TRB CDR3s from CXCR3-positive naive cells showed higher hydrophobicity (lower Kidera factor 4), lower energy, and higher strength and volume indices than CXCR3-negative naive cells.

The sample taken for sequencing was naive CXCR3+ CD8+ T cells from blood. The cell subset or site label on this specimen signifies: CD45RO-CCR7+CD27+CD95- naive CD8+ T cells expressing CXCR3 (TNR3+). The receptors here all came from a human donor in good health. Some clones in this sample may be carry-over from other donors' samples.

The chain recombines TRBV28 with TRBJ2-1; with no DNA, the TCRdb D assignment of TRBD2 cannot be verified. The CDR3 extends over 15 amino acids. Germline-derived CDR1 and CDR2 are MDHEN and SYDVKM. The CDR3 region is CASSPGLAGNNEQFF.

The chain employs TRBV11-3 and TRBJ2-1. The CDR3 totals 12 residues. Germline CDR1 is SGHNT and CDR2 is YENEEA. CDR3 sequence reads: CASSLPYNEQFF. The whole variable domain, filled in from reference TRBV11-3 and TRBJ2-1, reads EAGVVQSPRYKIIEKKQPVAFWCNPISGHNTLYWYLQNLGQGPELLIRYENEEAVDDSQLPKDRFSAERLKGVDSTLKIQPAELGDSAVYLCASSLPYNEQFFGPGTRLTVL.

V gene TRBV29-1 combines with J gene TRBJ2-1. This CDR3 is built from 12 residues. Germline CDR1 and CDR2: SQVTM and ANQGSEA. CDR3 sequence: CSSWGLRNEQFF.

The V call is TRBV7-9, the J call TRBJ2-5; the TCRdb call, TRBD1, lacks DNA for checking. Germline V gene lookup returns CDR1 SEHNR and CDR2 FQNEAQ (reference sequence). The CDR3 is made up of 14 amino acids. CDR3 sequence: CASSSLGGGETQYF.

V is TRBV29-1 and J is TRBJ2-7; TCRdb picks TRBD2, but there is no DNA to check that call. This CDR3 comprises 15 residues. CDR1 and CDR2 from the germline V gene are SQVTM and ANQGSEA. CDR3 region: CSVARAGASLDEQYF.

This chain uses TRBV29-1 with TRBJ2-7; TCRdb's D call of TRBD1 is untestable without DNA. Germline lookup yields CDR1 SQVTM and CDR2 ANQGSEA. The CDR3 has 14 residues. CDR3 sequence: CSVEDSRGGGEQYF.

J is TRBJ2-3 and V is TRBV4-3; TCRdb's assignment of TRBD2 cannot be checked, as there is no DNA. Looked up from germline, CDR1 is LGHNA and CDR2 is YSLEER. CDR3 length: 17 residues. The CDR3 is CASSQDPAGGQQDTQYF.

The rearrangement joins TRBV11-2 to TRBJ1-1; TCRdb names TRBD1, which stays unverified in the absence of DNA. Germline CDR1 SGHAT, CDR2 FQNNGV. The CDR3 loop spans 16 amino acids. CDR3 region: CASSLYNGGADTEAFF.

The chain uses TRBV5-4 and TRBJ2-2; the D call of TRBD2 rests on TCRdb alone, since no DNA is present to check it. The CDR3 runs 16 residues. Germline CDR1 and CDR2: SGHNT and YYREEE (reference sequence). The CDR3 sequence is CASSLRLIAGDGELFF. Complete variable domain (other parts from reference TRBV5-4 and TRBJ2-2): ETGVTQSPTHLIKTRGQQVTLRCSSQSGHNTVSWYQQALGQGPQFIFQYYREEENGRGNFPPRFSGLQFPNYSSELNVNALELDDSALYLCASSLRLIAGDGELFFGEGSRLTVL.

The V and J genes are TRBV20-1 and TRBJ2-1. The CDR3 is 13 residues long. From germline, CDR1 is DFQATT and CDR2 SNEGSKA (reference sequence). This CDR3 reads CSANEPNYNEQFF.

The V and J genes are TRBV5-1 and TRBJ2-2. The germline gives CDR1 SGHRS, CDR2 YFSETQ. The CDR3 runs to 14 residues. The CDR3 spells CASSDDLYTGELFF.

The chain uses TRBV20-1 and TRBJ2-5; there is no DNA to check the TCRdb D call of TRBD2. The CDR3 runs 15 residues. In germline, CDR1 is DFQATT, CDR2 SNEGSKA (reference sequence). The CDR3 sequence is CSAGQGLPTQETQYF.

V and J are TRBV28 and TRBJ1-5. The germline gives CDR1 MDHEN, CDR2 SYDVKM. The CDR3 has 11 amino acids. The CDR3 here is CASSFNQPQHF.

Here the CDR3 reads CASSLDGQPEAFF. The J gene is TRBJ1-1, the V gene TRBV5-1. This CDR3 region has 13 residues. The germline V gene encodes CDR1 SGHRS and CDR2 YFSETQ.

V gene TRBV7-6 combines with J gene TRBJ2-7; TCRdb's assignment of TRBD2 cannot be checked, as there is no DNA. Looked up from germline, CDR1 is SGHVS and CDR2 is FNYEAQ. The CDR3 contains 13 residues. This CDR3 is CASSPAGTYEQYF.

This rearrangement joins TRBV6-5 to TRBJ2-1. CDR1 is MNHEY, CDR2 SVGAGI, per germline. CDR3 size: 13 residues. The CDR3 loop reads CASSPTLGNEHFF.

This chain joins TRBV2 and TRBJ2-1; TCRdb indicates TRBD1, and absent DNA this call remains unverified. The CDR3 consists of 12 residues. In germline, CDR1 is SNHLY, CDR2 FYNNEI. The CDR3 here is CASTGAWHEQFF.

The V and J genes are TRBV3-1 and TRBJ2-2. The CDR3 sequence is 12 residues long. Germline CDR1 reads LGHDT; CDR2 reads YNNKEL (reference sequence). CDR3 protein: CASSQLPGELFF.

The J gene is TRBJ2-1, the V gene TRBV4-3; TCRdb reports TRBD2, a call that lacks DNA to check it against. Germline CDR1 and CDR2: LGHNA and YSLEER. This CDR3 is 17 amino acids long. CDR3: CASSQDWRGSSYNEQFF.

The rearrangement joins TRBV6-1 to TRBJ2-7; as DNA is missing, the TRBD2 call by TCRdb cannot be tested. The CDR3 consists of 12 residues. Germline lookup yields CDR1 MNHNS and CDR2 SASEGT. CDR3: CASEEGVNEQYF.

The chain employs TRBV20-1 and TRBJ2-1; absent DNA, TCRdb's TRBD2 call cannot be checked. CDR3 length: 16 amino acids. From germline, CDR1 is DFQATT and CDR2 SNEGSKA (reference sequence). CDR3 sequence reads: CSARDHASGSIDEQFF.

The chain is built from TRBV7-9 and TRBJ2-1; TCRdb gives TRBD2 as the D gene, but with no DNA this cannot be confirmed. This CDR3 region has 15 residues. Germline CDR1 SEHNR, CDR2 FQNEAQ (reference sequence). The CDR3 is CASSGSGEGYNEQFF. The full variable domain, completed using reference TRBV7-9 and TRBJ2-1, is DTGVSQNPRHKITKRGQNVTFRCDPISEHNRLYWYRQTLGQGPEFLTYFQNEAQLEKSRLLSDRFSAERPKGSFSTLEIQRTEQGDSAMYLCASSGSGEGYNEQFFGPGTRLTVL.

The chain carries TRBV5-1 and TRBJ2-1; TCRdb's D call of TRBD2 is untestable without DNA. Germline values: CDR1 SGHRS, CDR2 YFSETQ. The CDR3 is 15 amino acids. The CDR3 sequence is CASSADAGVFDEQFF.